Included here is one TCR beta chain sequence, with context. The antigen is unknown. This record comes from a study of shared clonotypes between healthy human individuals. Overall study context: Contributing individuals were a couple of females and a few males aged 18 to 49.

Study findings and constraints: Naive subsets generally exceeded memory subsets in estimated richness.

Here immunoSEQ multiplex PCR was the method, and the copy in TCRdb shows in-frame clones only, minus some. In the table there are about a million clones, more than 60% of which are singletons. Sequenced sample: memory CD4+ T cells sorted from blood. Stated subset: CD45RA-negative fraction. This receptor was identified in a man younger than 30 in good health.

CDR3 nucleotides: TGTGCCAGCAGTACCATCAGAGCGACTATCACGATCGACATTCAGTACTTC. Protein sequence: CASSTIRATITIDIQYF. V usage is TRBV28 and J usage is TRBJ2-4; D possibly corresponds to TRBD2 (5 bases). The CDR3 covers 17 residues. Looked up from germline, CDR1 is MDHEN and CDR2 is SYDVKM. V was trimmed by 5 bases and J by 8 bases, leaving 25 bases between them.